The T cell receptor (beta chain) described here comes from a study of blood T cell repertoires in COVID-19 (dated by TCRdb to the early 2020s). As for the study more broadly: Samples from collaborators originated in the United States, Italy and Spain and spanned both the acute and convalescent phases of COVID-19. The prospective study material was composed of cDNA or gDNA derived from T cells, B-cell-depleted T cells, or PBMCs. The dataset comprised deeply sampled blood TCRbeta repertoires from subjects exposed to, actively infected with, or recovered from COVID-19. The repertoires were released in a freely available public database intended as a resource for research on the immune response to SARS-CoV-2. Samples were obtained from the ongoing ImmuneRACE study (first 160 participants) and from about 1,300 subjects provided by 6 global collaborators. A de-identified subject ID, COVID-19 status, age in years and sex were almost always included in the sample metadata. Where available, HLA class I and class II types were taken from metadata supplied by the sample provider and were not determined by assay-based typing.

V trim: 3 bases; J trim: 3 bases; unmatched bases: 2. The germline V gene sets CDR1 to KGHSH and CDR2 to LQKENI. Reading from cysteine to phenylalanine, the CDR3 counts 15 amino acids. The sequence is cut down to CDR3 DNA, 45 bases in frame from base 1. The immunoSEQ Assay, a bias-controlled multiplex PCR, was used to amplify TCRbeta CDR3 regions from genomic DNA. From the authors' description of their analysis: The number of nucleated cells in each sample was estimated from the amplification of reference gene primers within the assay. To quantify the absolute abundance of each unique TCRbeta CDR3 rearrangement, sequence reads were collapsed and filtered. For each sample, productive Simpson clonality was calculated as the square root of Simpson's diversity index across productive rearrangements. The clones in this table, taken by TCRdb from immuneACCESS, are in-frame only. Not every clone is retained; where verified, under half of the shortfall comes from an unresolved V gene, and the cause of the rest is unknown. The V and J calls and clone size are taken from that table; D and trimming were inferred from the DNA. The sample includes roughly 160,000 clones, with roughly 86% observed a single time. The ten largest account for around 2.9% of the sample.

Concerning this clone itself: The antigen it binds to is not known. Base qualities are not at hand, and no much larger clone is one base apart.

At one collaborating source in Seattle, patients were enrolled during active infection and were followed longitudinally through the course of disease. Whole blood was collected in K2EDTA tubes by collaborating institutions according to the institutions' own protocols. For TCRbeta analysis, collaborators shipped samples as frozen whole blood, isolated PBMCs, or DNA extracted from either of those sample types. What the research found in general, with its limitations: The quantity of clinical and demographic metadata differed by source and by participant and was supplied without curation.

This receptor was taken from a woman older than 75 with COVID-19, enrolled during active disease. The rearranged chain carries TRBV18 and TRBJ2-7; TRBD2 fits 13 bases in the junction. The specimen was peripheral blood. DNA sequence: TGTGCCAGCTCACCGGGACTAGCGGGAATCTACGAGCAGTACTTC. It specifies CASSPGLAGIYEQYF. The reference TRBV18 and TRBJ2-7 proteins fill in what lies around the CDR3, so the full variable domain reads NAGVMQNPRHLVRRRGQEARLRCSPMKGHSHVYWYRQLPEEGLKFMVYLQKENIIDESGMPKERFSAEFPKEGPSILRIQQVVRGDSAAYFCASSPGLAGIYEQYFGPGTRLTVT.